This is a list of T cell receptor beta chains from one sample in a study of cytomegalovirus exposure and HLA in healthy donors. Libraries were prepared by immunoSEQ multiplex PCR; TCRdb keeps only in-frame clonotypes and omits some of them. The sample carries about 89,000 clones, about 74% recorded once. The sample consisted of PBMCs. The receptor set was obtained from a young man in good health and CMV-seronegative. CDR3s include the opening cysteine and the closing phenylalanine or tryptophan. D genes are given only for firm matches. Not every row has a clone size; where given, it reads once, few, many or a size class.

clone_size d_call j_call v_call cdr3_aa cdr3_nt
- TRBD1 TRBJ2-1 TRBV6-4 CASSERDSLNEQFF TGTGCCAGCAGTGAGAGGGACAGCCTCAATGAGCAGTTCTTC
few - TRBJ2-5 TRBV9 CASSVDGSGTTQYF TGTGCCAGCAGCGTAGATGGTAGCGGTACGACCCAGTACTTC
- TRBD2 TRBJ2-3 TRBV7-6 CASRPILAGGPDTQYF TGTGCCAGCAGACCGATACTAGCGGGAGGGCCAGATACGCAGTATTTT
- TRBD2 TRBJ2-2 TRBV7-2 CASSLVPAGAGGGELFF TGTGCCAGCAGCTTAGTTCCCGCGGGAGCGGGGGGCGGGGAGCTGTTTTTT
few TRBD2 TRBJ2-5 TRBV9 CASSVALAGNQETQYF TGTGCCAGCAGCGTAGCCCTAGCGGGAAACCAAGAGACCCAGTACTTC
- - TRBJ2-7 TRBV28 CASSLAQASYEQYF TGTGCCAGCAGTTTAGCACAGGCCTCCTACGAGCAGTACTTC
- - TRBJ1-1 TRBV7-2 CASSLDETQAFF TGTGCCAGCAGCTTAGATGAGACTCAAGCTTTCTTT
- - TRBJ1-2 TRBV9 CASSVEDSVFYGYTF TGTGCCAGCAGCGTAGAGGACAGCGTATTCTATGGCTACACCTTC
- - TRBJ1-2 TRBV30 CAWSVGRVTFYGYTF TGTGCCTGGAGTGTAGGCAGGGTGACTTTCTATGGCTACACCTTC
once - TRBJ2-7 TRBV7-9 CSSSDRRDEQYF TGTTCCAGCAGCGATCGCAGGGACGAGCAGTACTTC
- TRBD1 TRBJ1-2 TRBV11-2 CASSLGDRGYGYTF TGTGCCAGCAGCTTAGGGGACAGGGGGTATGGCTACACCTTC
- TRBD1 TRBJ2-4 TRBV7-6 CASSPGTGKNIQYF TGTGCCAGCAGCCCCGGGACAGGAAAAAACATTCAGTACTTC
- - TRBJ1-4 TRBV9 CASSVRPNEKLFF TGTGCCAGCAGCGTTCGTCCTAATGAAAAACTGTTTTTT
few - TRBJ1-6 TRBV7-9 CASSLGGADNSPLHF TGTGCCAGCAGCTTAGGCGGGGCAGATAATTCACCCCTCCACTTT
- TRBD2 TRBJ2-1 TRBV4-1 CASSQEGLAAYNEQFF TGCGCCAGCAGCCAAGAAGGGCTAGCGGCCTACAATGAGCAGTTCTTC
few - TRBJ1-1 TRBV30 CAWSIRGATGTEAFF TGTGCCTGGAGTATTCGGGGGGCGACTGGCACTGAAGCTTTCTTT
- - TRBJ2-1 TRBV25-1 CASSESPRGEQFF TGTGCCAGCAGTGAATCCCCCAGGGGTGAGCAGTTCTTC
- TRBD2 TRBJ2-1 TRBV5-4 CASMTSGGPRDQQFF TGTGCCAGCATGACTAGCGGGGGGCCGCGAGACCAGCAGTTCTTC
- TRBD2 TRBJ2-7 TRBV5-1 CASSFGLAGTYEQYF TGCGCCAGCAGCTTCGGACTAGCGGGGACCTACGAGCAGTACTTC
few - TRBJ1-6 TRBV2 CASSEGGVYNSPLHF TGTGCCAGCAGTGAAGGCGGGGTCTATAATTCACCCCTCCACTTT
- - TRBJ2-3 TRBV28 CASNHQTDLDTQYF TGTGCCAGCAACCACCAAACAGACCTAGATACGCAGTATTTT
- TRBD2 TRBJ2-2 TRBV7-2 CASSHRALAGDGYTGELFF TGTGCCAGCAGCCACAGGGCGCTAGCGGGGGACGGGTACACCGGGGAGCTGTTTTTT
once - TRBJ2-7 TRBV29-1 CSVARGGEAFYEQYF TGCAGCGTTGCCCGAGGGGGGGAGGCTTTCTACGAGCAGTACTTC
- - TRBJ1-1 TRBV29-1 CSVDLRGAGTEAFF TGCAGCGTTGATTTACGGGGGGCGGGCACTGAAGCTTTCTTT
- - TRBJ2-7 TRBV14 CASSQGPGRAYEQYF TGTGCCAGCAGCCAAGGTCCAGGGCGAGCCTACGAGCAGTACTTC
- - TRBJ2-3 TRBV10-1 CASSEAGGGATDTQYF TGCGCCAGCAGTGAGGCTGGAGGGGGGGCCACAGATACGCAGTATTTT
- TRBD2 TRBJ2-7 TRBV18 CASSPKGTSGRPPPYEQYF TGTGCCAGCTCACCAAAGGGGACTAGCGGGAGGCCTCCTCCTTACGAGCAGTACTTC
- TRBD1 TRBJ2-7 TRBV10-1 CASSGTGALGYEQYF TGCGCCAGCAGTGGGACAGGGGCTTTAGGCTACGAGCAGTACTTC
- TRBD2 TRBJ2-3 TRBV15 CATSRAPASGTTDTQYF TGTGCCACCAGCAGAGCCCCCGCTAGCGGGACCACAGATACGCAGTATTTT
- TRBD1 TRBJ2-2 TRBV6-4 CASGTGFTGELFF TGTGCCAGCGGGACAGGGTTTACCGGGGAGCTGTTTTTT
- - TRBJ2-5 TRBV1 CTSSQARPLARETQYF TGCACCAGCAGCCAAGCCCGACCACTAGCCAGAGAGACCCAGTACTTC
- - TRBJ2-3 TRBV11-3 CASSSQQNTQYF TGTGCCAGCAGCTCCCAACAGAATACGCAGTATTTT
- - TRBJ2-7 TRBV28 CASSLAPPYEQYF TGTGCCAGCAGTCTAGCGCCTCCTTACGAGCAGTACTTC
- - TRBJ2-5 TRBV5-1 CASSLNPGQETQYF TGCGCCAGCAGCTTAAACCCAGGGCAGGAGACCCAGTACTTC
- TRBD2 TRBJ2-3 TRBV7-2 CASSLNSDGGVTDTQYF TGTGCCAGCAGCCTAAACTCGGACGGGGGGGTAACAGATACGCAGTATTTT
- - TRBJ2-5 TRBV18 CASSPYVETQYF TGTGCCAGCTCACCCTACGTGGAGACCCAGTACTTC
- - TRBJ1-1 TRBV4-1 CASSQLNRVTEAFF TGCGCCAGCAGCCAACTGAACAGGGTTACTGAAGCTTTCTTT